These T cell receptor beta chains were read from a single sample in a study of T-cell reconstitution after alpha-beta-depleted transplantation in children. TCRdb reprocessed the PCR reads with MiXCR, giving one entry per CDR3 protein. This table holds 540,000 or so distinct CDR3 sequences, 23% found once. This specimen was PBMCs, mostly from graft donor cells, taken 360 days after TCRalphabeta/CD19-depleted stem cell transplant. The receptors here all came from a boy less than two years old who had a stem cell transplant for acute myeloid leukemia, so the T cells may come from the graft donor. Both conserved end residues are part of each CDR3. Fields, in order: CDR3 length, clone size, V gene, J gene, D gene, CDR3 DNA, CDR3 protein. A D gene is named only where the DNA matches it firmly. A clone size is listed for some rows: how often the clone was seen (once, few, many), or a class if it is expanded.

CDR3 length: 15; clone size: -; V gene: TRBV5-6; J gene: TRBJ2-1; D gene: -; CDR3 DNA: TGTGCCAGCAGCTGGGGGACATTATCCTACAATGAGCAGTTCTTC; CDR3 protein: CASSWGTLSYNEQFF
CDR3 length: 15; clone size: few; V gene: TRBV6-1; J gene: TRBJ2-2; D gene: TRBD1; CDR3 DNA: TGTGCCAGCCATCAACAGGGGGTGGCCACCGGGGAGCTGTTTTTT; CDR3 protein: CASHQQGVATGELFF
CDR3 length: 16; clone size: -; V gene: TRBV27; J gene: TRBJ1-1; D gene: -; CDR3 DNA: TGTGCCAGCAGTCCGACCCCCACAGGGATAGGCGCTGAAGCTTTCTTT; CDR3 protein: CASSPTPTGIGAEAFF
CDR3 length: 16; clone size: few; V gene: TRBV5-6; J gene: TRBJ1-5; D gene: -; CDR3 DNA: TGTGCCAGCAGCTTGGTTACGGGGGCAGGTCGCCAGCCCCAGCATTTT; CDR3 protein: CASSLVTGAGRQPQHF
CDR3 length: 13; clone size: many; V gene: TRBV27; J gene: TRBJ2-7; D gene: -; CDR3 DNA: TGTGCCAGCAGTTTGATTAGGGGGAGAGAGCAGTACTTC; CDR3 protein: CASSLIRGREQYF
CDR3 length: 13; clone size: -; V gene: TRBV7-9; J gene: TRBJ2-1; D gene: -; CDR3 DNA: TGTGCCATCACCCACCCTAGCGTCGATGAGCAGTTCTTC; CDR3 protein: CAITHPSVDEQFF
CDR3 length: 15; clone size: -; V gene: TRBV6-5; J gene: TRBJ1-2; D gene: TRBD1; CDR3 DNA: TGTGCCAGCAGTTACTGGGAGACAGGGCTTGCCAGCTACACCTTC; CDR3 protein: CASSYWETGLASYTF
CDR3 length: 17; clone size: few; V gene: TRBV27; J gene: TRBJ2-5; D gene: -; CDR3 DNA: TGTGCCAGCAGCGTCCGAGGACAAGGGTACCGAGGGGAGACCCAGTACTTC; CDR3 protein: CASSVRGQGYRGETQYF
CDR3 length: 14; clone size: few; V gene: TRBV7-2; J gene: TRBJ1-5; D gene: -; CDR3 DNA: TGTGCCAGCAGCGGGAGATCTAGCAATCAGCCCCAGCATTTT; CDR3 protein: CASSGRSSNQPQHF
CDR3 length: 17; clone size: few; V gene: TRBV6-5; J gene: TRBJ1-2; D gene: -; CDR3 DNA: TGTGCCAGCAGTTACTCGTATAGGCGCCGCTCTAACTATGGCTACACCTTC; CDR3 protein: CASSYSYRRRSNYGYTF
CDR3 length: 19; clone size: -; V gene: TRBV5-4; J gene: TRBJ2-1; D gene: -; CDR3 DNA: TGTGCCAGCAGCTTCCCGCGGGGGCAGGTCCCGAGCTCCTACAATGAGCAGTTCTTC; CDR3 protein: CASSFPRGQVPSSYNEQFF
CDR3 length: 14; clone size: many; V gene: TRBV29-1; J gene: TRBJ2-3; D gene: -; CDR3 DNA: TGCAGCGTTATCAGCGGAGCTAGCACAGATACGCAGTATTTT; CDR3 protein: CSVISGASTDTQYF
CDR3 length: 17; clone size: few; V gene: TRBV20-1; J gene: TRBJ2-4; D gene: -; CDR3 DNA: TGCAGTGCTAGAGAGCCCCTAGGGTACCTAGCCAAAAACATTCAGTACTTC; CDR3 protein: CSAREPLGYLAKNIQYF
CDR3 length: 13; clone size: many; V gene: TRBV6-1; J gene: TRBJ2-3; D gene: -; CDR3 DNA: TGTGCCAGCAGACGGCGGGGAGCGAATACGCAGTATTTT; CDR3 protein: CASRRRGANTQYF
CDR3 length: 17; clone size: many; V gene: TRBV20-1; J gene: TRBJ1-1; D gene: TRBD1; CDR3 DNA: TGCAGTGCTAGGGGACAGGGGCGCTGGTCCAAGATTAATGAAGCTTTCTTT; CDR3 protein: CSARGQGRWSKINEAFF
CDR3 length: 16; clone size: -; V gene: TRBV5-5; J gene: TRBJ2-5; D gene: -; CDR3 DNA: TGTGCCAGCAGCTTGGGGCAGGGGAATCCACAAGAGACCCAGTACTTC; CDR3 protein: CASSLGQGNPQETQYF
CDR3 length: 12; clone size: once; V gene: TRBV4-1; J gene: TRBJ1-6; D gene: -; CDR3 DNA: TGCGCCAGCAGCCATTTTAATTCACCCCTCCACTTT; CDR3 protein: CASSHFNSPLHF
CDR3 length: 16; clone size: -; V gene: TRBV15; J gene: TRBJ2-3; D gene: -; CDR3 DNA: TGTGCCACCAGCAGAGTGATAGGAGGGGGGACAGATACGCAGTATTTT; CDR3 protein: CATSRVIGGGTDTQYF
CDR3 length: 15; clone size: many; V gene: TRBV12-3/TRBV12-4; J gene: TRBJ2-2; D gene: TRBD1; CDR3 DNA: TGTGCCAGCAGCACAGACAGGGGGAGCACCGGGGAGCTGTTTTTT; CDR3 protein: CASSTDRGSTGELFF
CDR3 length: 15; clone size: -; V gene: TRBV13; J gene: TRBJ2-1; D gene: -; CDR3 DNA: TGTGCCAGCAGCAAGGGGGGGACCTCCTACAATGAGCAGTTCTTC; CDR3 protein: CASSKGGTSYNEQFF
CDR3 length: 15; clone size: many; V gene: TRBV20-1; J gene: TRBJ2-1; D gene: TRBD2; CDR3 DNA: TGCAGTGCTAGAGGGGCGGGGGAGCTTTACAATGAGCAGTTCTTC; CDR3 protein: CSARGAGELYNEQFF